This T cell receptor (beta chain) is drawn from a study of T cells after yellow fever vaccination. Whole-study findings and limits: Post-booster repertoires again held most primary-vaccination clones (roughly 96% CD4, 88% CD8). A small proportion of clonotypes was detected in both the CD4 and CD8 compartments. It was the secondary response that reached its peak faster, day 5 versus 15, but it was weaker.

Via MiXCR, TCRdb re-called the 5' RACE reads, giving one row per CDR3 protein. The data contain about 49,000 distinct CDR3 sequences, 7% to 8.5% of them singletons. The V gene's germline CDR1 is SGHRS and CDR2 YFSETQ. Trimming pared 0 bases from V and 8 bases from J, leaving 17 bases between. The CDR3 has 16 residues. Many counts were recorded for this clonotype. The antigen is not known. The source material was CD8+ T cells sorted from PBMCs, sampled approximately 16 days after the first yellow fever vaccination. This rearrangement joins TRBV5-1 to TRBJ1-4; D remains ambiguous. The clonotype was recovered from a man younger than 35 who received the YFV17D yellow fever vaccine. CDR3 protein: CASSLEPAVMGEKLFF. CDR3 DNA sequence: TGCGCCAGCAGCTTGGAGCCGGCAGTTATGGGAGAAAAACTGTTTTTT.